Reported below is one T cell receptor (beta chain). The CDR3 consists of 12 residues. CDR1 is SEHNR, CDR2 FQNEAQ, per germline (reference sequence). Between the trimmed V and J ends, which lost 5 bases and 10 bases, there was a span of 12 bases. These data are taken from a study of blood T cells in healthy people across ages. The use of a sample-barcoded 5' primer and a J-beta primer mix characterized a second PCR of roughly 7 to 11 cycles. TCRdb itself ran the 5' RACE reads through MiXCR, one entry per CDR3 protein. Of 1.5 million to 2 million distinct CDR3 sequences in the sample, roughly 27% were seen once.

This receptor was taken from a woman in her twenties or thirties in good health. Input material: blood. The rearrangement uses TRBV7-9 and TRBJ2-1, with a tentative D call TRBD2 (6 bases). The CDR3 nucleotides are TGTGCCAGCAGCCGACTAGTCTACGAGCAGTTCTTC. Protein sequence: CASSRLVYEQFF.